One sample yielded the 29 T cell receptor beta chains listed below, sequenced in a study of cytomegalovirus exposure and HLA in healthy donors. Primers for the PCR totalled 60 Vbeta and 13 Jbeta. TCRdb's copy holds only in-frame clones and misses some; the assay was immunoSEQ multiplex PCR. Of some 150,000 clones listed, roughly 74% are singletons. Material for sequencing was PBMCs. The source of these receptors is a man younger than 30 in good health and CMV-seronegative.

The chain has TRBV7-2 and TRBJ1-3; D gene ambiguous. V was shortened by 0 bases and J by 2 bases, with 8 bases between the two germline ends. The CDR3 is 15 residues long. CDR1 SGHTA and CDR2 FQGNSA come from the germline V gene. The chain's CDR3 is CASSLASHTGNTIYF. The CDR3 coding sequence is TGTGCCAGCAGCTTAGCCTCCCACACTGGAAACACCATATATTTT. The full variable domain, rest sourced from reference TRBV7-2 and TRBJ1-3, is GAGVSQSPSNKVTEKGKDVELRCDPISGHTALYWYRQSLGQGLEFLIYFQGNSAPDKSGLPSDRFSAERTGGSVSTLTIQRTQQEDSAVYLCASSLASHTGNTIYFGEGSWLTVV.

The V and J genes are TRBV6-4 and TRBJ2-2; D is ambiguous. Trimming took 0 bases from V and 5 from J, leaving 4 bases between them. The germline V gene encodes CDR1 MRHNA and CDR2 SNTAGT. This CDR3 is built from 13 residues. The CDR3, as DNA: TGTGCCAGCAGTGACTCCCCGACCGGGGAGCTGTTTTTT. It codes for CASSDSPTGELFF.

This clone was recorded only once. V is TRBV5-8 and J is TRBJ2-1, with D hard to call. Trimming cost V 7 bases and J 0 bases, with 14 bases left between them. The CDR3 consists of 15 residues. Germline V gene lookup returns CDR1 SGHTS and CDR2 YDEGEE. The CDR3 DNA sequence: TGTGCCAGCGTTCTTTCGGTCAACTCCTACAATGAGCAGTTCTTC. Translation gives CASVLSVNSYNEQFF.

The V gene is TRBV5-5, the J gene TRBJ1-2, with 7 bases fitting TRBD1. Losses at the gene ends were 5 bases for V and 8 bases for J; bases not matched to a gene: 6. Germline V gene lookup returns CDR1 SGHKS and CDR2 YYEKEE (reference sequence). The CDR3 extends over 12 amino acids. CDR3 bases: TGTGCCAGCAGGGTCAGGGACAGCGGCTACACCTTC. This codes for CASRVRDSGYTF.

The chain carries TRBV28 and TRBJ2-7, with 8 bases fitting TRBD2. Germline CDR1 is MDHEN and CDR2 is SYDVKM. Losses at the gene ends were 6 bases for V and 3 bases for J; bases not matched to a gene: 7. The CDR3 spans 14 residues. CDR3 residues: CASRDAGGDYEQYV. The CDR3 DNA is TGTGCCAGCAGGGACGCGGGGGGCGACTACGAGCAGTACGTC.

The chain recombines TRBV28 with TRBJ1-3, with TRBD1 matching over 7 bases. The germline V gene has CDR1 MDHEN and CDR2 SYDVKM. The J segment lost 3 bases and the V segment lost 3 bases, leaving 11 bases of the junction unmatched. The CDR3 extends over 17 amino acids. CDR3 in amino acids: CASSLLQGFSSGNTIYF. CDR3 coding DNA: TGTGCCAGCAGTTTGTTACAGGGGTTTTCTAGTGGAAACACCATATATTTT.

The rearrangement uses TRBV6-6 and TRBJ2-7; 12 bases map to TRBD2. Trimming removed 6 bases from V and 3 bases from J; junction bases left unmatched: 6. Germline V lookup: CDR1 MNHNY, CDR2 SVGAGI (reference sequence). The length of the CDR3 is 15 residues. This CDR3 is CASSHGLAGNYEQYF. The CDR3, as DNA: TGTGCCAGCAGCCATGGACTAGCGGGGAACTACGAGCAGTACTTC.

This chain uses TRBV7-9 with TRBJ1-1, with D tentatively TRBD1 (6 bases). Germline-derived CDR1 and CDR2 are SEHNR and FQNEAQ (reference sequence). V shed 5 bases and J shed 1 base, with 14 bases lying between them. The CDR3 extends over 15 amino acids. The DNA of the CDR3 is TGTGCCAGCAGCAGGGGGACACCCGGGAACACTGAAGCTTTCTTT. Amino acids: CASSRGTPGNTEAFF.

The chain joins TRBV28 to TRBJ2-2; TRBD2 might be the D (5 bases). CDR3 length equals 16 residues. CDR1 and CDR2 (germline): MDHEN, SYDVKM. V dropped 6 bases and J dropped 3 bases, with 17 bases sitting between them. This CDR3 reads CASSFPVRGYTGELFF. In DNA, the CDR3 is TGTGCCAGCAGCTTCCCAGTCCGGGGATACACCGGGGAGCTGTTTTTT. The variable domain in full, with the rest retrieved from reference TRBV28 and TRBJ2-2, is DVKVTQSSRYLVKRTGEKVFLECVQDMDHENMFWYRQDPGLGLRLIYFSYDVKMKEKGDIPEGYSVSREKKERFSLILESASTNQTSMYLCASSFPVRGYTGELFFGEGSRLTVL.

This clone was detected only once. J is TRBJ1-1 and V is TRBV6-5, with 7 bases that match TRBD1. The CDR3 extends over 15 amino acids. Per germline, CDR1 MNHEY and CDR2 SVGAGI. The ends lost 5 bases at V and 0 bases at J; junction bases unmatched: 6. As DNA, the CDR3 is TGTGCCAGCAGTCGGGACAGACTACTGAACACTGAAGCTTTCTTT. This codes for CASSRDRLLNTEAFF.

The chain carries TRBV4-1 and TRBJ1-1; no definite D call. The V and J ends lost 2 bases and 7 bases respectively, with 14 bases between them. Germline V lookup: CDR1 MGHRA, CDR2 YSYEKL. The CDR3 has 14 amino acids. In DNA, the CDR3 is TGCGCCAGCAGCCAACCTGCCCCACAGTATGAAGCTTTCTTT. Amino acid sequence: CASSQPAPQYEAFF.

The chain combines TRBV10-2 with TRBJ2-1; 7 bases agree with TRBD1. Germline V gene lookup returns CDR1 WSHSY and CDR2 SAAADI. V lost 6 bases to trimming and J lost 1 base; unmatched junction nucleotides: 0. This CDR3 is 13 amino acids long. CDR3 in DNA: TGCGCCAGCAGGGGACAGTCCTACAATGAGCAGTTCTTC. It codes for CASRGQSYNEQFF.

The J gene is TRBJ2-3, the V gene TRBV10-3, with 7 bases aligning to TRBD1. The CDR3 totals 15 residues. The junction had 5 bases not matched to a gene; V was cut back by 5 bases and J by 0 bases. Germline CDR1 and CDR2: ENHRY and SYGVKD. The CDR3 protein is CAISSDRASTDTQYF. The CDR3 DNA reads TGTGCCATCAGTTCCGACAGGGCCAGCACAGATACGCAGTATTTT.

This rearrangement joins TRBV9 to TRBJ2-3; D gene unclear. With 4 bases removed from V and 8 bases from J, the gap between germline ends came to 11 bases. The CDR3 extends over 12 amino acids. CDR1 is SGDLS and CDR2 is YYNGEE in the germline V gene. CDR3 residues: CASSSSSGTQYF. The CDR3 DNA sequence: TGTGCCAGCAGCAGTTCCTCGGGTACGCAGTATTTT.

This chain links TRBV12-2 with TRBJ1-1; the tabulated D call, TRBD1, remains unverified against the DNA. TRBV12-2 is marked as a pseudogene. CDR3 size: 15 residues. The DNA of the CDR3 is TGTGCAAGTCGCTTAGCTGACAGAACGAACACTGAAGCTTTCTTT. Protein: CASRLADRTNTEAFF.

In DNA form, the CDR3 reads TGTGCCACAGGAGCCGGGACAGGGGCCAATGAGCAGTTCTTC. This sequence encodes CATGAGTGANEQFF. The chain joins TRBV2 to TRBJ2-1; TRBD1 agrees at 10 bases. From germline, CDR1 is SNHLY and CDR2 FYNNEI. The CDR3 contains 14 residues. V lost 10 bases to trimming and J lost 6 bases; unmatched junction nucleotides: 9. Complete variable domain (other parts from reference TRBV2 and TRBJ2-1): EPEVTQTPSHQVTQMGQEVILRCVPISNHLYFYWYRQILGQKVEFLVSFYNNEISEKSEIFDDQFSVERPDGSNFTLKIRSTKLEDSAMYFCATGAGTGANEQFFGPGTRLTVL.

The rearrangement links TRBV19 to TRBJ2-2, with 12 positions matching TRBD1. The CDR3 extends over 18 amino acids. Germline assignment: CDR1 LNHDA and CDR2 SQIVND (reference sequence). The V gene end was trimmed by 1 base and the J gene end by 7 bases; junction bases not matched to a gene: 10. The CDR3 protein is CASSIVPRGQGAIGELFF. The CDR3 region has the DNA TGTGCCAGTAGTATAGTTCCCAGGGGACAGGGGGCGATCGGGGAGCTGTTTTTT.

V gene TRBV4-3 combines with J gene TRBJ2-1, with a weak D call TRBD1 (5 bases). V lost 1 base to trimming and J lost 7 bases, with 17 bases between them. Per germline, CDR1 LGHNA and CDR2 YSLEER. This CDR3 has 16 residues. DNA for the CDR3: TGCGCCAGCAGCCAAGTTACGGCTAGGGGCGAGAATGAGCAGTTCTTC. Protein sequence: CASSQVTARGENEQFF.

This clone appeared a single time. The DNA of the CDR3 is TGTGCCAGCCGGACAAACGTCAATGAAAAACTGTTTTTT. Protein product: CASRTNVNEKLFF. This rearrangement joins TRBV6-1 to TRBJ1-4, with a possible D match to TRBD1 (5 bases). The CDR3 runs to 13 residues. Germline V CDR1 and CDR2: MNHNS, SASEGT. V was clipped by 8 bases and J by 5 bases, with 12 bases between them.

J is TRBJ2-3 and V is TRBV21-1; the D call in the table, TRBD1, was not verified against the DNA. TRBV21-1 is flagged as a pseudogene. There are 17 residues in the CDR3. The DNA of the CDR3 is TGTGCCAGCAGCACTCGGACAGGGCCTAATCACACAGATACGCAGTATTTT. Amino acids: CASSTRTGPNHTDTQYF.

J is TRBJ2-5 and V is TRBV9; TRBD2 is a possible D gene (6 bases). The CDR3 is 14 amino acids. Germline-derived CDR1 and CDR2 are SGDLS and YYNGEE. V lost 7 bases and J 5 bases, leaving 18 bases between the germline ends. DNA of the CDR3: TGTGCCAGCGCGAAACTCGGGGGTAGCGAGACCCAGTACTTC. As protein: CASAKLGGSETQYF.

The chain combines TRBV5-1 with TRBJ1-1; weak D call: TRBD1 (5 bases). CDR3 size: 13 residues. Germline CDR1 and CDR2: SGHRS and YFSETQ. With 0 bases removed from V and 8 bases from J, the gap between germline ends came to 11 bases. The CDR3 coding sequence is TGCGCCAGCAGCTTGGGGGGCAGTCCAGAAGCTTTCTTT. Translating gives CASSLGGSPEAFF.

There are a few counts of this clone. The V and J genes are TRBV4-1 and TRBJ2-7, with D possibly TRBD2 on 6 matching bases. Germline CDR1 MGHRA, CDR2 YSYEKL. This CDR3 contains 15 residues. V lost 3 bases to trimming and J lost 1 base, with 13 bases between them. This CDR3 is CASSQGRDSSYEQYF. The CDR3 coding sequence is TGCGCCAGCAGCCAGGGTAGGGACTCTTCCTACGAGCAGTACTTC.

The V call is TRBV18, the J call TRBJ1-1, with D uncertain. Looked up from germline, CDR1 is KGHSH and CDR2 is LQKENI. There are 15 residues in the CDR3. The germline V and J ends were trimmed by 1 base and 1 base, with 10 bases remaining between them. CDR3 DNA sequence: TGTGCCAGCTCACCACTTAGTAGAGGGAACACTGAAGCTTTCTTT. This translates into CASSPLSRGNTEAFF. The full variable domain, completed using reference TRBV18 and TRBJ1-1, is NAGVMQNPRHLVRRRGQEARLRCSPMKGHSHVYWYRQLPEEGLKFMVYLQKENIIDESGMPKERFSAEFPKEGPSILRIQQVVRGDSAAYFCASSPLSRGNTEAFFGQGTRLTVV.

This chain joins TRBV28 and TRBJ1-3; D gene uncertain. V was clipped by 5 bases and J by 9 bases, with 17 bases between them. Looked up from germline, CDR1 is MDHEN and CDR2 is SYDVKM. The CDR3 length is 14 residues. The CDR3 DNA sequence: TGTGCCAGCAGTCGACGGCTAAGAGGTAGCACCATATATTTT. This encodes CASSRRLRGSTIYF. Together with reference TRBV28 and TRBJ1-3, the CDR3 gives the full variable domain: DVKVTQSSRYLVKRTGEKVFLECVQDMDHENMFWYRQDPGLGLRLIYFSYDVKMKEKGDIPEGYSVSREKKERFSLILESASTNQTSMYLCASSRRLRGSTIYFGEGSWLTVV.

Regarding this clone: One junction end does not reproduce the germline sequence, and a read error may be involved. The chain is built from TRBV6-5 and TRBJ2-6, with TRBD2 matching over 7 bases. The CDR3 is 15 residues long. CDR1 and CDR2 (germline): MNHEY, SVGAGI. CDR3 protein: CASSLGGSGANGLTF. The CDR3 nucleotides are TGTGCCAGCAGCCTGGGAGGGTCTGGGGCCAACGGCCTGACTTTC.

The rearrangement links TRBV6-5 to TRBJ2-7; TRBD1 aligns across 7 bases. Losses at the gene ends were 0 bases for V and 6 bases for J; bases not matched to a gene: 2. Germline-derived CDR1 and CDR2 are MNHEY and SVGAGI. CDR3 length equals 13 residues. The CDR3 is CASSYSRTGEQYV. CDR3 bases: TGTGCCAGCAGTTACTCCAGGACAGGCGAGCAGTACGTC.

This sequence joins TRBV2 and TRBJ1-6; D is ambiguous. Germline-derived CDR1 and CDR2 are SNHLY and FYNNEI. The CDR3 covers 13 residues. The ends were cut back, 10 bases at V and 6 bases at J, with 13 bases in the middle. This CDR3 is CAKRSLINSPLHF. The CDR3 bases are TGTGCCAAACGGTCCTTAATTAATTCACCCCTCCACTTT.

The V gene is TRBV15, the J gene TRBJ2-1, with 9 bases aligning to TRBD2. After removal of 1 base from V and 1 base from J, the junction contained 5 bases not matched to a gene. The CDR3 extends over 17 amino acids. Germline V gene sequence: CDR1 LNHNV, CDR2 YYDKDF (reference sequence). CDR3 in amino acids: CATSRVGSGGSYNEQFF. The DNA of the CDR3 is TGTGCCACCAGCAGAGTTGGTAGCGGGGGATCCTACAATGAGCAGTTCTTC.